Shown below are 17 T cell receptor beta chains from a single sample sequenced in a study of cytomegalovirus exposure and HLA in healthy donors. PCR used 60 Vbeta primers and 13 Jbeta primers. TCRdb's copy holds only in-frame clones and misses some; the assay was immunoSEQ multiplex PCR. The listing contains 100,000 to 150,000 clones. Source material: PBMCs. These receptors all stem from a middle-aged woman in good health and CMV-seronegative.

J is TRBJ2-7 and V is TRBV5-1; D may be TRBD1 (6 bases). Trimming took 1 base from V and 3 from J, leaving 17 bases between them. CDR1 SGHRS and CDR2 YFSETQ come from the germline V gene. The CDR3 extends over 16 amino acids. The CDR3 loop is CASSLHPGQGNYEQYF. The CDR3 nucleotides are TGCGCCAGCAGCTTGCACCCGGGACAAGGAAACTACGAGCAGTACTTC.

The CDR3 DNA is TGTGCCATCAGTGAAGCTCCCACAGATACGCAGTATTTT. This sequence encodes CAISEAPTDTQYF. The V call is TRBV10-3, the J call TRBJ2-3; D is uncertain. The CDR3 contains 13 residues. The V end was cut by 3 bases, the J end by 2 bases, with 6 bases between. CDR1 ENHRY and CDR2 SYGVKD come from the germline V gene.

V usage is TRBV6-5 and J usage is TRBJ1-4, with D tentatively TRBD1 (6 bases). CDR1 is MNHEY, CDR2 SVGAGI, per germline. The CDR3 extends over 12 amino acids. V lost 9 bases and J lost 4, with 9 bases in between. CDR3 bases: TGTGCCAGTGGACAGAGTAATGAAAAACTGTTTTTT. Translating gives CASGQSNEKLFF.

The chain carries TRBV30 and TRBJ2-7, with TRBD2 matching over 8 bases. Germline V gene sequence: CDR1 GTSNPN, CDR2 SVGIG (reference sequence). The CDR3 runs to 12 residues. Trimming took 1 base from V and 9 from J; bases not matched to a gene: 5. CDR3 region: CAWSDASGGQYV. CDR3 coding DNA: TGTGCCTGGAGTGACGCGAGCGGGGGGCAGTACGTC.

The rearrangement uses TRBV2 and TRBJ1-2; possibly TRBD1 for D (5 bases). CDR3 size: 15 residues. The germline V and J ends were trimmed by 5 bases and 5 bases, with 18 bases remaining between them. Germline V gene lookup returns CDR1 SNHLY and CDR2 FYNNEI. For the CDR3, the DNA is TGTGCCAGCAGTAGAGAGGATGGGACTCGTTATGGCTACACCTTC. This gives the protein CASSREDGTRYGYTF. Based on the CDR3 plus reference TRBV2 and TRBJ1-2, the full variable domain is EPEVTQTPSHQVTQMGQEVILRCVPISNHLYFYWYRQILGQKVEFLVSFYNNEISEKSEIFDDQFSVERPDGSNFTLKIRSTKLEDSAMYFCASSREDGTRYGYTFGSGTRLTVV.

This rearrangement joins TRBV9 to TRBJ2-7, with 8 nucleotides matching TRBD1. V gave up 3 bases and J gave up 7 bases; unmatched junction bases: 12. The CDR3 length is 15 residues. Per germline, CDR1 SGDLS and CDR2 YYNGEE. CDR3 in amino acids: CASSDRQGQIGEQYF. The CDR3 nucleotides read TGTGCCAGCAGCGACCGACAGGGGCAGATTGGGGAGCAGTACTTC.

The chain couples TRBV5-4 to TRBJ1-2; TRBD1 aligns across 7 bases. The germline CDR1 and CDR2 sequences are SGHNT and YYREEE (reference sequence). V gave up 2 bases and J gave up 4 bases; unmatched junction bases: 8. The CDR3 totals 15 residues. The CDR3 spells CASSLQGTPSYGYTF. CDR3 nucleotides: TGTGCCAGCAGCTTACAGGGGACCCCGAGCTATGGCTACACCTTC.

The V gene is TRBV5-4, the J gene TRBJ1-2; TRBD1 agrees at 9 bases. V was pared by 4 bases and J by 5 bases, with 9 bases of the junction left unmatched. The CDR3 consists of 15 residues. CDR1 is SGHNT, CDR2 YYREEE, per germline (reference sequence). CDR3 coding DNA: TGTGCCAGCAGCCCCGACCGGACAGGGGATTATGGCTACACCTTC. Translating it yields CASSPDRTGDYGYTF.

J is TRBJ1-5 and V is TRBV5-8; D ambiguous. V was clipped by 0 bases and J by 7 bases, with 8 bases between them. CDR1 and CDR2 (germline): SGHTS, YDEGEE. This CDR3 contains 13 residues. CDR3 region: CASSLGPPQPQHF. The CDR3 region has the DNA TGTGCCAGCAGCTTGGGGCCTCCACAGCCCCAGCATTTT.

This chain uses TRBV18 with TRBJ2-2; D is possibly TRBD2 (6 bases). CDR1 and CDR2 (germline): KGHSH, LQKENI. The CDR3 is 15 residues long. Trimming pared 3 bases from V and 3 bases from J, leaving 11 bases between. This CDR3 reads CASSPGREYTGELFF. The CDR3 DNA reads TGTGCCAGCTCACCGGGACGGGAGTACACCGGGGAGCTGTTTTTT.

The chain employs TRBV10-3 and TRBJ2-3; 8 nucleotides align to TRBD1. The CDR3 length is 18 residues. The V gene's germline CDR1 is ENHRY and CDR2 SYGVKD. V lost 3 bases, J lost 1 base, and 12 bases stayed unmatched. CDR3 sequence reads: CAISDLGQGASGTDTQYF. The CDR3 nucleotides read TGTGCCATCAGTGATCTTGGACAGGGCGCTTCCGGCACAGATACGCAGTATTTT.

The genes are TRBV16 and TRBJ1-1, with D perhaps matching TRBD1 (5 bases). The CDR3 totals 14 residues. With 3 bases removed from V and 7 bases from J, the gap between germline ends came to 15 bases. Germline assignment: CDR1 KGHSY and CDR2 FQNENV. CDR3 region: CASSHPAGLSEAFF. The DNA for the CDR3 is TGTGCCAGCAGCCACCCCGCGGGGCTTAGTGAAGCTTTCTTT. Drawing the rest from reference TRBV16 and TRBJ1-1, the complete variable domain is GEEVAQTPKHLVRGEGQKAKLYCAPIKGHSYVFWYQQVLKNEFKFLISFQNENVFDETGMPKERFSAKCLPNSPCSLEIQATKLEDSAVYFCASSHPAGLSEAFFGQGTRLTVV.

The J gene is TRBJ2-1, the V gene TRBV7-3, with a weak D call TRBD1 (6 bases). This CDR3 region has 16 residues. The V and J ends lost 2 bases and 1 base respectively, with 12 bases between them. In germline, CDR1 is SGHTA, CDR2 FQGTGA. In DNA form, the CDR3 reads TGTGCCAGCAGCTTATGGGCAGGGGTATCCTACAATGAGCAGTTCTTC. Translation: CASSLWAGVSYNEQFF.

The chain is built from TRBV2 and TRBJ1-1, with 9 positions matching TRBD1. Germline lookup yields CDR1 SNHLY and CDR2 FYNNEI. Germline trimming cut 7 bases from V and 2 bases from J; bases unmatched to any gene: 5. The CDR3 spans 14 residues. For the CDR3, the DNA is TGTGCCAGCATTGGGGACAGGGTTAACACTGAAGCTTTCTTT. It encodes CASIGDRVNTEAFF.

The chain joins TRBV7-9 to TRBJ2-7; no clear D gene. The CDR3 is 15 residues long. V was clipped by 5 bases and J by 2 bases, with 16 bases between them. The germline CDR1 and CDR2 sequences are SEHNR and FQNEAQ (reference sequence). CDR3 sequence reads: CASSQAALPPYEQYF. DNA of the CDR3: TGTGCCAGCAGCCAGGCCGCTCTGCCCCCCTACGAGCAGTACTTC.

The chain carries TRBV4-3 and TRBJ2-1; D is uncertain. There are 13 residues in the CDR3. The ends were cut back, 0 bases at V and 3 bases at J, with 3 bases in the middle. The germline V gene encodes CDR1 LGHNA and CDR2 YSLEER. CDR3 protein: CASSQEHYNEQFF. CDR3 DNA: TGCGCCAGCAGCCAAGAACACTACAATGAGCAGTTCTTC.

This clone is identified as medium-sized from frequency. V and J are TRBV6-5 and TRBJ1-4; the D gene is possibly TRBD1 (6 bases). The ends were cut back, 6 bases at V and 4 bases at J, with 12 bases in the middle. Germline V lookup: CDR1 MNHEY, CDR2 SVGAGI. The CDR3 length is 14 residues. The CDR3 sequence: CASRLGQFNEKLFF. The CDR3 nucleotides read TGTGCCAGCAGGCTTGGACAGTTTAATGAAAAACTGTTTTTT.